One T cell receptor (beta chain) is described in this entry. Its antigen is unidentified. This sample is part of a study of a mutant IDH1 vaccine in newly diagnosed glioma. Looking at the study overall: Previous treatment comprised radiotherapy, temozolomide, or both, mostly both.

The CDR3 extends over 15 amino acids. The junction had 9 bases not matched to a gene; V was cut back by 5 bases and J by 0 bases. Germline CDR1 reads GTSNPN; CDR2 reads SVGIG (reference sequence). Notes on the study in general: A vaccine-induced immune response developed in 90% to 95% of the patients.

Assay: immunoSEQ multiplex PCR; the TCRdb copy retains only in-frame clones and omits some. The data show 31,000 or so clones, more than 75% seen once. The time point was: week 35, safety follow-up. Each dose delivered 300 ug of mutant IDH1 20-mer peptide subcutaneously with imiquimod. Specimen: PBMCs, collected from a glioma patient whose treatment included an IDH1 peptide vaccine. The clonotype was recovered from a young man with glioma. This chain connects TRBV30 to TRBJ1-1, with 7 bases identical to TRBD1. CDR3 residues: CAWASWDSMNTEAFF. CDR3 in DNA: TGTGCCTGGGCGAGCTGGGACAGCATGAACACTGAAGCTTTCTTT.